This T cell receptor (beta chain) was sequenced for a study of blood T cell repertoires in COVID-19. CDR1 is SGHVS, CDR2 FQNEAQ, per germline. The V and J ends lost 4 bases and 4 bases respectively, with 8 bases between them. The CDR3 has 13 amino acids. TCRdb's table, derived via immunoSEQ multiplex PCR, lists solely in-frame clones and lacks some. Of under 200,000 clones in the sample, about 89% were seen once. The sequenced sample was peripheral blood. The receptor comes from a man between 65 and 79 years old with acute or convalescent COVID-19. This chain links TRBV7-8 with TRBJ2-1; D not certain. The CDR3 nucleotides read TGTGCCAGCAGCTATACTGTATACAATGAGCAGTTCTTC. Translation gives CASSYTVYNEQFF.